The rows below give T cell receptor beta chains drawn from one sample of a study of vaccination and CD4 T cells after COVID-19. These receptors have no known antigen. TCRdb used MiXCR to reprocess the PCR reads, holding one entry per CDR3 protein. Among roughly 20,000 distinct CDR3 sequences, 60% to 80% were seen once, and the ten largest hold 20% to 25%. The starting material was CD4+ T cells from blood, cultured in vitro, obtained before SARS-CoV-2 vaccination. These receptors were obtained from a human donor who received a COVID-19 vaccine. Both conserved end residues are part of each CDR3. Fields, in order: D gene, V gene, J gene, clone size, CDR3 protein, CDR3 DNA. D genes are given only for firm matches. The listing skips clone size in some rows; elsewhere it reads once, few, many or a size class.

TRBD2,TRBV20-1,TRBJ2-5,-,CSASPLAGGLQETQYF,TGCAGTGCTAGTCCGCTAGCGGGGGGGCTCCAAGAGACCCAGTACTTC
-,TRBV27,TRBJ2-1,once,CASSRKGVYNEQFF,TGTGCCAGCAGTAGGAAGGGGGTCTACAATGAGCAGTTCTTC
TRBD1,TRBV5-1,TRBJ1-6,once,CASSLAGGQGNSPLHF,TGCGCCAGCAGCTTGGCTGGTGGACAGGGGAATTCACCCCTCCACTTT
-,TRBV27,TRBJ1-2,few,CASRPRGVYGYTF,TGTGCCAGCAGACCCAGGGGCGTCTATGGCTACACCTTC
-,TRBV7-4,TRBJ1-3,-,CASSPLDLLRGNTIYF,TGTGCCAGCAGCCCCCTGGACCTTCTGAGGGGAAACACCATATATTTT
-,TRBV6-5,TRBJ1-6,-,CASSYGMRSGVNSPLHF,TGTGCCAGCAGTTACGGTATGCGGAGTGGCGTTAATTCACCCCTCCACTTT
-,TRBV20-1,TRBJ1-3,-,CSAREAGGGNTIYF,TGCAGTGCTAGAGAGGCGGGAGGGGGAAACACCATATATTTT
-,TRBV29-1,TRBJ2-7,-,CSERGEEIYEQYF,TGCAGCGAACGCGGGGAAGAGATCTACGAGCAGTACTTC
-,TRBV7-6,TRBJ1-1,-,CASVSGRDTEAFF,TGTGCCAGCGTCTCGGGACGTGACACTGAAGCTTTCTTT
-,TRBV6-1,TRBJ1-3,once,CASRPGDHSGNTIYF,TGTGCCAGCAGGCCGGGGGACCACTCTGGAAACACCATATATTTT
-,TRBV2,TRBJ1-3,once,CASRLRDSGNTIYF,TGTGCCAGCAGGCTCAGGGACTCTGGAAACACCATATATTTT
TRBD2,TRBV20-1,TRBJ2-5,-,CSARGVEAGALLGTQYF,TGCAGTGCTAGAGGCGTGGAAGCGGGGGCCCTCCTGGGGACCCAGTACTTC
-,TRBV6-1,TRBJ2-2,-,CASSSRGGANTGELFF,TGTGCCAGCAGTAGTCGTGGCGGTGCGAACACCGGGGAGCTGTTTTTT
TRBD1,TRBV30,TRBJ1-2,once,CAAQGPYGYTF,TGTGCTGCACAGGGGCCTTATGGCTACACCTTC
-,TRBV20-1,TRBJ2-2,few,CSARDRRGGTGELFF,TGCAGTGCTAGAGATCGAAGGGGGGGCACCGGGGAGCTGTTTTTT
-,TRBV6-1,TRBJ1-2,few,CASNPTWTASNGYTF,TGTGCCAGCAACCCTACCTGGACGGCCTCTAATGGCTACACCTTC
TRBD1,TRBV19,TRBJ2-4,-,CASSIRTGMDIQYF,TGTGCCAGTAGTATTCGGACAGGGATGGACATTCAGTACTTC
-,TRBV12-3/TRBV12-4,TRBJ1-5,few,CASSSAQWEPQHF,TGTGCCAGCAGTTCGGCCCAATGGGAGCCCCAGCATTTT
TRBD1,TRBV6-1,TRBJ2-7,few,CASKGVKGQEQYF,TGTGCCAGCAAGGGGGTCAAGGGACAGGAGCAGTACTTC
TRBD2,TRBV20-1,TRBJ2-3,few,CSAGTSGTDTQYF,TGCAGTGCTGGGACTAGCGGGACAGATACGCAGTATTTT
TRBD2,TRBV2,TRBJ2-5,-,CASQRGTQETQYF,TGTGCCAGCCAGCGGGGGACCCAAGAGACCCAGTACTTC
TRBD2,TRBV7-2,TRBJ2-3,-,CASSNSGGVGTDTQYF,TGTGCCAGCAGCAATAGCGGGGGAGTCGGCACAGATACGCAGTATTTT
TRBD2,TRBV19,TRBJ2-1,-,CASSISGLAGGRGEQFF,TGTGCCAGTAGTATATCCGGACTAGCGGGGGGGCGAGGGGAGCAGTTCTTC
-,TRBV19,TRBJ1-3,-,CASTSSSSGNTIYF,TGTGCCAGTACCTCAAGCTCCTCTGGAAACACCATATATTTT
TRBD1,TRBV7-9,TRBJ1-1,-,CASSPRDRGSSAFF,TGTGCCAGCAGCCCACGGGACAGGGGAAGTAGTGCTTTCTTT
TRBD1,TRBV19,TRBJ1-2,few,CASSIGRDRDHGYTF,TGTGCCAGTAGTATTGGCCGGGACAGGGACCATGGCTACACCTTC
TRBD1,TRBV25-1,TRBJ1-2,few,CASSGSGGADGYTF,TGTGCCAGCAGTGGGTCAGGGGGCGCGGATGGCTACACCTTC
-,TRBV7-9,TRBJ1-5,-,CASSLGGVSQPQHF,TGCGCCAGCAGCTTGGGGGGGGTCTCTCAGCCCCAGCATTTT
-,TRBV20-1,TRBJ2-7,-,CSARGLGSFSYEQYF,TGCAGTGCTAGAGGACTCGGTTCCTTCTCCTACGAGCAGTACTTC